This record looks at one TCR beta chain sequence and its context. No antigen is known for it. The CDR3 end lies 3 residues beyond the end of the read and is filled in from the germline J gene. This sample was taken from a study of T cells in women clearing cervical HPV infection (dated by TCRdb to between 2017 and 2018). For context, the study as a whole: Cases were approximately 25 women with histologically confirmed HPV16-related CIN3 or worse, including 2 invasive cancers. The parent cohort enrolled 8,500 to 11,000 women aged 18 or older in Guanacaste, Costa Rica, during about 1992 to 1995 and followed them for approximately seven years. Cases had a median age of approximately 32 years compared with approximately 41 for controls, and baseline characteristics showed no significant differences between the groups. For cases, the median interval between lesion detection and blood sampling was about 150 days, with an interquartile range of about 85 to 210 days. This exploratory proof-of-principle case-control study, nested within the Guanacaste HPV Natural History Study in Costa Rica, compared TCR repertoires among women with different cervical HPV16 outcomes. Since HLA typing was available for only a few women, HLA type could not be ruled out as a confounder. Blood from cases was drawn at the visit where the lesion was first identified, while blood from controls was drawn once the infection was no longer detected. Five blinded duplicates per group were added as quality controls, so that 60 or so samples were obtained: roughly 50 participants and 10 replicates. Controls were around 24 women whose single incident HPV16 infection cleared within 12 months without precancer or cancer developing. Cases and controls were matched on age within five years and on year of sample collection.

Results the study describes overall, beyond this receptor: Cases were distinguished from controls with an estimated AUC of about 0.8 by random forest classifiers combining richness and V gene abundances. The cross-sectional design could not show whether the associations came before the infection or were a result of it, and neither effector/memory subsets nor HPV-specific T cells were isolated. Lower TRBV6-7 relative abundance was observed in cases than in controls (approximately 0.1% versus 0.16%; Bonferroni P = 0.0008). Significantly higher TCR repertoire richness was observed in CIN3+ cases than in controls across sequencing depths, whereas no difference in evenness was found. Because T-cell numbers per sample were unknown, differences in richness could reflect varying T-cell content rather than repertoire biology.

Counted from cysteine to phenylalanine, this CDR3 has 15 amino acids. Shown are 36 bases from within the CDR3, in frame from base 1. At the junction V is shortened by 7 bases and J by 0 bases, with 13 bases in between. CDR1 LNHDA and CDR2 SQIVND were looked up in the germline V gene (reference sequence). Every participant had a single incident cervical HPV16 infection, and prevalent HPV16 infections were excluded. Cervical HPV DNA was detected with MY09/MY11 PCR, and genotyping was done by dot-blot hybridization. Fifteen mL of heparinized blood were centrifuged, and the buffy coat was aliquoted, frozen at -30°C, then stored at -80°C. QIAGEN kits were used to extract genomic DNA from the buffy coat specimens. Using the immunoSEQ assay, multiplex PCR amplified TCR beta CDR3 regions from an average of approximately 1,300 ng of genomic DNA per sample. Primer bias was corrected in the assay by using a complete synthetic TCR repertoire to establish an amplification baseline. The amplicons were sequenced using the Illumina platform. Per the source publication's procedure: Error correction of the sequences involved clustering with frequency ratios plus a modified nearest-neighbor algorithm, after which the sequences were analyzed in the immunoSEQ Analyzer using IMGT gene definitions. At each rarefaction depth, TCR richness and evenness were averaged across 20 rarefaction repeats, and any sample with fewer sequences than the depth was left out. V, D and J gene relative abundances were compared between groups with Wilcoxon rank sum tests, applying FDR correction. In the blinded duplicates, the intraclass correlation was less than 97% for TCR richness and averaged about 73% across around 66 gene segments. Imported from immuneACCESS, the table was reduced by TCRdb to in-frame sequences with V and J called. These copies leave out some clones; in studies compared against another copy, an unresolved V gene accounts for under half, and the cause of the remainder is not known. The DNA gave D and trimming, while V, J and clone size come from that table. The table for this sample records approximately 15,000 clones. The ten most abundant clones make up less than 8% of the sample.

The sequence derives from a woman aged 18 to 69 with a cervical HPV16 infection that either progressed to CIN3+ or cleared (not recorded which). The receptor chain draws on TRBV19 and TRBJ1-5, and perhaps TRBD1 as D gene, on 5 matching bases. What was sequenced was blood buffy coat. CDR3 bases read: TGTGCCAGTAACCCAGACAGTTATAGCAATCAGCCC. This codes for CASNPDSYSNQP. The entire CDR3 is CASNPDSYSNQPQHF.